The next 13 T cell receptor beta chains were all read from a single sample in a study of blood T cell repertoires in COVID-19. Only in-frame clones appear in the TCRdb table, and some are missing; sequencing was by immunoSEQ multiplex PCR. The profile shows approximately 170,000 clones, 85% to 95% of them singletons. Sequences were obtained from peripheral blood. The receptors derive from a woman aged 55-70 years with COVID-19, enrolled during active disease.

This rearrangement joins TRBV10-3 to TRBJ1-4; possible D gene TRBD1, 6 bases. There are 14 residues in the CDR3. Trimming shortened V by 4 bases and J by 5 bases, and 11 bases separated the two germline ends. Per germline, CDR1 ENHRY and CDR2 SYGVKD. This chain's CDR3 is CAISVGAQNEKLFF. CDR3 nucleotides: TGTGCCATCAGTGTGGGGGCCCAAAATGAAAAACTGTTTTTT.

Here the CDR3 reads CASSYSRGNTIYF. The CDR3 DNA is TGTGCCAGCAGTTACTCGCGCGGAAACACCATATATTTT. The chain links TRBV6-2 or TRBV6-3 to TRBJ1-3; no reliable D call. Germline V gene sequence: CDR1 MNHEY, CDR2 SVGEGT. This CDR3 is 13 amino acids long. Trimming cost V 0 bases and J 4 bases, with 4 bases left between them.

This chain joins TRBV7-9 and TRBJ2-5; D gene ambiguous. This CDR3 spans 12 amino acids. CDR1 is SEHNR and CDR2 is FQNEAQ in the germline V gene (reference sequence). V was shortened by 6 bases and J by 5 bases, with 10 bases between the two germline ends. In DNA, the CDR3 is TGTGCCAGCAGGTCCAACGAGGAGACCCAGTACTTC. Its protein is CASRSNEETQYF.

V gene TRBV27 combines with J gene TRBJ1-1, with TRBD1 as a possible D gene (6 bases). Per the germline V gene, CDR1 is MNHEY and CDR2 is SMNVEV (reference sequence). This CDR3 is 16 amino acids long. Trimming left V 5 bases short and J 1 base short, with 17 bases between. The CDR3 DNA is TGTGCCAGCAGTCTTTCTTCGGACAGAAGGAACACTGAAGCTTTCTTT. Its translation is CASSLSSDRRNTEAFF.

The chain joins TRBV6-1 to TRBJ2-7, with 8 bases that match TRBD1. Per germline, CDR1 MNHNS and CDR2 SASEGT. With 3 bases clipped from V and 2 bases from J, the junction kept 3 bases outside the gene matches. CDR3 length: 14 residues. The CDR3 is CASSDTGGPYEQYF. The CDR3 DNA reads TGTGCCAGCAGTGATACAGGGGGTCCCTACGAGCAGTACTTC.

The V and J genes are TRBV6-5 and TRBJ2-2; D not certain. The ends were cut back, 10 bases at V and 1 base at J, with 16 bases in the middle. The CDR3 contains 15 residues. CDR1 MNHEY and CDR2 SVGAGI come from the germline V gene. CDR3 coding DNA: TGTGCCACTACCCCCCACAGCTGGAACACCGGGGAGCTGTTTTTT. Its translation is CATTPHSWNTGELFF.

The genes are TRBV9 and TRBJ2-5; TRBD1 aligns across 7 bases. Germline CDR1 and CDR2: SGDLS and YYNGEE. The CDR3 loop spans 16 amino acids. The V and J ends lost 0 bases and 1 base, in that order; junction bases with no gene match: 6. The CDR3 DNA is TGTGCCAGCAGCGTAGGGGAAGGGGGCTCCCAAGAGACCCAGTACTTC. Its protein is CASSVGEGGSQETQYF.

The chain is built from TRBV5-1 and TRBJ2-1; 9 nucleotides match TRBD2. V was pared by 0 bases and J by 5 bases, with 6 bases of the junction left unmatched. The CDR3 consists of 16 residues. Germline V gives CDR1 SGHRS, CDR2 YFSETQ. The DNA for the CDR3 is TGCGCCAGCAGCTTGGCCGATCTAGCGGGGCACAATGAGCAGTTCTTC. It translates to CASSLADLAGHNEQFF.

V usage is TRBV5-1 and J usage is TRBJ1-4; TRBD1 matches at 11 bases. The junction had 6 bases not matched to a gene; V was cut back by 4 bases and J by 7 bases. The germline CDR1 and CDR2 sequences are SGHRS and YFSETQ. This CDR3 region has 15 residues. CDR3 sequence (DNA): TGCGCCAGCAGCGCGGACAGGGGGCGAGGTGAAAAACTGTTTTTT. Its translation is CASSADRGRGEKLFF.

V and J are TRBV5-4 and TRBJ1-2; tentative D call: TRBD1 (5 bases). This CDR3 has 12 amino acids. Trimming stripped 4 bases from V and 7 bases from J, with 11 bases between. CDR1 SGHNT and CDR2 YYREEE come from the germline V gene (reference sequence). The CDR3 loop is CASSTPRVGYTF. CDR3 nucleotide sequence: TGTGCCAGCAGCACGCCCAGGGTTGGCTACACCTTC.

The chain links TRBV12-3 or TRBV12-4 to TRBJ1-5; D gene ambiguous. Trimming stripped 3 bases from V and 7 bases from J, with 10 bases between. The CDR3 length is 13 residues. The CDR3, as DNA: TGTGCCAGCAGTTTTAGCTCGTGGCAGCCCCAGCATTTT. Amino acids: CASSFSSWQPQHF.

The chain has TRBV7-2 and TRBJ2-1, with TRBD2 matching 14 bases. The CDR3 totals 16 residues. CDR1 is SGHTA and CDR2 is FQGNSA in the germline V gene. The ends lost 3 bases at V and 8 bases at J; junction bases unmatched: 6. CDR3: CASSLEGTSGGYEQFF. CDR3 DNA: TGTGCCAGCAGCTTGGAAGGGACTAGCGGGGGCTATGAGCAGTTCTTC.

V usage is TRBV11-2 and J usage is TRBJ1-2; 9 bases match TRBD1. Germline values: CDR1 SGHAT, CDR2 FQNNGV. This CDR3 region has 14 residues. V shed 3 bases and J 5 bases; nucleotides not matched to a gene: 4. DNA for the CDR3: TGTGCCAGCAGCTTCTCCGGGACAGGGTATGGCTACACCTTC. Translation: CASSFSGTGYGYTF.